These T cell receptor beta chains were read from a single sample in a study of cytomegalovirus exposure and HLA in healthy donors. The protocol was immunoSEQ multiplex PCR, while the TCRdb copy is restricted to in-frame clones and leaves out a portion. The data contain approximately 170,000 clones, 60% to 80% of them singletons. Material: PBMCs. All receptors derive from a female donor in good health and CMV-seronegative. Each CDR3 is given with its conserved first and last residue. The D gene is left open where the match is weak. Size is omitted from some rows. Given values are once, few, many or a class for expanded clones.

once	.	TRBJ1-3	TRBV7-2	CASSLDGGGNTIYF	TGTGCCAGCAGCTTAGACGGGGGAGGAAACACCATATATTTT
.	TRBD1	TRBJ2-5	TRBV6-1	CASRFMGTGKETQYF	TGTGCCAGCAGATTTATGGGGACAGGGAAAGAGACCCAGTACTTC
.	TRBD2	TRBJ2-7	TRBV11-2	CASTQGWGLAGVEQYF	TGTGCCAGCACCCAGGGGTGGGGACTAGCGGGAGTCGAGCAGTACTTC
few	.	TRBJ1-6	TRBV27	CASSLSPGNNSPLHF	TGTGCCAGCAGTTTATCGCCAGGGAATAATTCACCCCTCCACTTT
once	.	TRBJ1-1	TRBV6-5	CASSRGVRDTEAFF	TGTGCCAGCAGCCGCGGGGTAAGGGACACTGAAGCTTTCTTT
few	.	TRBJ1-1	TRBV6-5	CASSYIGVNTEAFF	TGTGCCAGCAGTTATATAGGGGTGAACACTGAAGCTTTCTTT
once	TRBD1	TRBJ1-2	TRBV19	CASSPQGASYGYTF	TGTGCCAGTAGTCCACAGGGGGCTAGCTATGGCTACACCTTC
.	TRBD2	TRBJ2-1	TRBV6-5	CASSQRTSGNNEQFF	TGTGCCAGCAGCCAACGGACTAGCGGTAACAATGAGCAGTTCTTC
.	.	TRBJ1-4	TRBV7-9	CASSLRSSTNEKLFF	TGTGCCAGCAGCTTACGGTCCTCAACTAATGAAAAACTGTTTTTT
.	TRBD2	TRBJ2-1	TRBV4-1	CASSQDALLAGVHNEQFF	TGCGCCAGCAGCCAAGATGCCCTACTAGCGGGAGTACACAATGAGCAGTTCTTC
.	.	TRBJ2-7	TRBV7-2	CASSPSPGPYEQYF	TGTGCCAGCAGCCCCTCTCCAGGGCCCTACGAGCAGTACTTC
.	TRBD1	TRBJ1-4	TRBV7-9	CASSLGQEFNEKLFF	TGTGCCAGCAGCTTGGGACAGGAGTTTAATGAAAAACTGTTTTTT
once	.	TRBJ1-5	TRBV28	CASSFVGNQPQHF	TGTGCCAGCAGTTTCGTCGGCAATCAGCCCCAGCATTTT
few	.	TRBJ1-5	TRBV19	CASNRVRQTSQPQHF	TGTGCCAGTAATCGCGTGCGACAGACGAGTCAGCCCCAGCATTTT
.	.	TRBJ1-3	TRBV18	CASSLDGFSGNTIYF	TGTGCCAGCTCCCTCGACGGGTTCTCTGGAAACACCATATATTTT
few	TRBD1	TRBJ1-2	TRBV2	CASSLMDRSYGYTF	TGTGCCAGCAGCCTCATGGACAGGTCCTATGGCTACACCTTC
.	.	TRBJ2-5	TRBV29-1	CSVDGGEDQETQYF	TGCAGCGTTGATGGCGGGGAGGACCAAGAGACCCAGTACTTC
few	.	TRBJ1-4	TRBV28	CASSTPGGATNEKLFF	TGTGCCAGCAGTACCCCAGGAGGTGCAACTAATGAAAAACTGTTTTTT
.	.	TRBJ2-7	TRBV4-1	CASSPPNYEQYF	TGCGCCAGCAGCCCGCCCAACTACGAGCAGTACTTC
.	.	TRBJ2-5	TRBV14	CASSLNQETQYF	TGTGCCAGCAGCCTTAACCAAGAGACCCAGTACTTC
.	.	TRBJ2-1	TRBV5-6	CASSLEPRHEQFF	TGTGCCAGCAGCTTGGAACCCAGGCATGAGCAGTTCTTC
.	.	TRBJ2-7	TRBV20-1	CSVRTPGEQYF	TGCAGTGTGCGGACACCTGGCGAGCAGTACTTC
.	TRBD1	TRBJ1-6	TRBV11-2	CASSSTGQTNSPLHF	TGTGCCAGCAGCTCGACGGGACAGACTAATTCACCCCTCCACTTT
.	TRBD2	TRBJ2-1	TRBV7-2	CASSFIGIAGLGYNEQFF	TGTGCCAGCAGCTTTATAGGGATAGCGGGATTGGGTTACAATGAGCAGTTCTTC
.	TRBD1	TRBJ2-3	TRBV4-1	CASSLGTGTDTQYF	TGCGCCAGCAGCCTCGGGACAGGGACAGATACGCAGTATTTT
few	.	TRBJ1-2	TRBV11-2	CASSTSQGFYGYTF	TGTGCCAGCAGCACCTCCCAGGGGTTCTATGGCTACACCTTC
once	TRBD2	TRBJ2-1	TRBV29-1	CSVVGTRIDEQFF	TGCAGCGTTGTAGGGACTAGGATCGATGAGCAGTTCTTC
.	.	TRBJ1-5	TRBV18	CASSPTTVLNQPQHF	TGTGCCAGCTCACCGACGACAGTATTAAATCAGCCCCAGCATTTT
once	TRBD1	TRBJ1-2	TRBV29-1	CSVDGRETGGAGGYTF	TGCAGCGTTGATGGTAGAGAGACAGGGGGCGCTGGGGGCTACACCTTC
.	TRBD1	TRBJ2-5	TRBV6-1	CASRLGQGQETQYF	TGTGCCAGCAGACTGGGACAGGGCCAAGAGACCCAGTACTTC
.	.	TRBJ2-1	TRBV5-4	CASSTSTSSVSYNEQFF	TGTGCCAGCAGCACAAGCACTTCTAGCGTGTCCTACAATGAGCAGTTCTTC
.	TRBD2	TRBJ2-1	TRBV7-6	CAGSKLAGAYNEQFF	TGTGCCGGCAGCAAACTAGCGGGGGCCTACAATGAGCAGTTCTTC
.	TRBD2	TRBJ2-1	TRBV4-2	CASSQEFGTSSYNEQFF	TGTGCCAGCAGCCAAGAGTTTGGGACTAGCTCCTACAATGAGCAGTTCTTC
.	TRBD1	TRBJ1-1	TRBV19	CASSVRDRGTEAFF	TGTGCCAGTAGTGTGCGGGACAGGGGCACTGAAGCTTTCTTT
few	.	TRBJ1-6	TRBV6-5	CASRAGGAYNSPLHF	TGTGCCAGCAGGGCCGGGGGAGCCTATAATTCACCCCTCCACTTT
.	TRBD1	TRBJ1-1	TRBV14	CASSQEMSQGYRKAFF	TGTGCCAGCAGCCAAGAGATGTCACAGGGGTATAGGAAAGCTTTCTTT
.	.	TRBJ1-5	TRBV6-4	CAIQHTALSNQPQHF	TGTGCCATCCAGCACACAGCCCTTAGCAATCAGCCCCAGCATTTT
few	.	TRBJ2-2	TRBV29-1	CSAPFGGAGELFF	TGCAGCGCCCCCTTTGGAGGGGCCGGGGAGCTGTTTTTT
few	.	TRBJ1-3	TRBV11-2	CASSQEWGGNTIYF	TGTGCCAGCAGCCAGGAGTGGGGCGGAAACACCATATATTTT
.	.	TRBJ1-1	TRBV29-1	CSVEEGSSEAFF	TGCAGCGTTGAAGAGGGCAGCTCTGAAGCTTTCTTT
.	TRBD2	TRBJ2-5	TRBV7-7	CASSLFPTSEETQYF	TGTGCTAGCAGCTTATTCCCGACTAGCGAAGAGACCCAGTACTTC
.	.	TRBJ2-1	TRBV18	CASLPSGSYNEQFF	TGTGCCAGCTTGCCGAGCGGCTCCTACAATGAGCAGTTCTTC
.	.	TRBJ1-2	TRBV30	CAWSEGGGYGYTF	TGTGCCTGGAGCGAGGGGGGAGGGTATGGCTACACCTTC
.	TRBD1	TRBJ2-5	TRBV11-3	CASSLGDRIETQYF	TGTGCCAGCAGCTTAGGGGACAGGATAGAGACCCAGTACTTC
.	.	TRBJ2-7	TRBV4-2	CASSQERNSYEQYF	TGTGCCAGCAGCCAAGAAAGGAACAGTTACGAGCAGTACTTC
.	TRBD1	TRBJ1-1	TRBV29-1	CSVEPGWTGRNTEAFF	TGCAGCGTTGAACCCGGGTGGACAGGGCGGAATACTGAAGCTTTCTTT
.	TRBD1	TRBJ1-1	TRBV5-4	CASSLDPTTGLNTEAFF	TGTGCCAGCAGCTTGGACCCAACGACAGGGTTGAACACTGAAGCTTTCTTT
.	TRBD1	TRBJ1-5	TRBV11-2	CASSPGTGVRGNQPQHF	TGTGCCAGCAGCCCCGGGACAGGGGTTCGGGGCAATCAGCCCCAGCATTTT
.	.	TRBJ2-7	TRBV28	CASSLGRGYEQYF	TGTGCCAGCAGTTTGGGCAGGGGATACGAGCAGTACTTC
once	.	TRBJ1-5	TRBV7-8	CASSGGRTAPQPQHF	TGTGCCAGCAGCGGAGGAAGGACGGCTCCCCAGCCCCAGCATTTT
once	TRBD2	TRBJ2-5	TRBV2	CASSDGTSGGVRSETQYF	TGTGCCAGCAGTGACGGGACTAGCGGGGGGGTACGGTCGGAGACCCAGTACTTC
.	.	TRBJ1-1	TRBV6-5	CASSYGGAAEAFF	TGTGCCAGCAGTTACGGGGGCGCAGCTGAAGCTTTCTTT
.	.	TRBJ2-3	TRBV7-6	CASSLEAGDSTDTQYF	TGTGCCAGCAGCTTAGAGGCAGGGGATAGCACAGATACGCAGTATTTT
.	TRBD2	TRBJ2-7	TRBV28	CASSPLAGGPYEQYF	TGTGCCAGCAGCCCTCTAGCGGGAGGGCCGTACGAGCAGTACTTC